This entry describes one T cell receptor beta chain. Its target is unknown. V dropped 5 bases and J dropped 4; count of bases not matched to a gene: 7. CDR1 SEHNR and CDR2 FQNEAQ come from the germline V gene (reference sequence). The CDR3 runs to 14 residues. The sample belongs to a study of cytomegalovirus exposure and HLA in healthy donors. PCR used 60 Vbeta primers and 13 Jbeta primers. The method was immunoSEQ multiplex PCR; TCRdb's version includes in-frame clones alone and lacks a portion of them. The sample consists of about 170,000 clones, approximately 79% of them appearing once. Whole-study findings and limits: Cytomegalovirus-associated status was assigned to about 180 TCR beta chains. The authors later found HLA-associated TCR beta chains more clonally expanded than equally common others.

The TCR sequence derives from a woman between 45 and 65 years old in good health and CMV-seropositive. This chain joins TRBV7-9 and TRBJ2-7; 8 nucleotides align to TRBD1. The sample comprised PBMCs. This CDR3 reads CASSRQGNPYEQYF. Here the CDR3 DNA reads TGTGCCAGCAGCCGACAGGGGAACCCATACGAGCAGTACTTC. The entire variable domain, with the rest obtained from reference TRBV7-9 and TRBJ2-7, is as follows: DTGVSQNPRHKITKRGQNVTFRCDPISEHNRLYWYRQTLGQGPEFLTYFQNEAQLEKSRLLSDRFSAERPKGSFSTLEIQRTEQGDSAMYLCASSRQGNPYEQYFGPGTRLTVT.